Presented here are 32 T cell receptor beta chains from one specimen sequenced in a study of cytomegalovirus exposure and HLA in healthy donors (dated by TCRdb to 2016 to 2017). Library generation was performed with the immunoSEQ multiplex PCR assay. The multiplex PCR relied on a mix of 60 forward primers for TCR Vbeta segments and 13 reverse primers for TCR Jbeta segments. TCRdb limited this immuneACCESS table to in-frame rearrangements with V and J called. A share of clones is missing; checked studies link under half to unresolved V genes, and the rest is unexplained. The sample table shows some 110,000 clones, and about 80% are seen once. Together, the top ten hold under 3% of the sample. Specimen: PBMCs. The receptors here all came from a woman aged 18-29 years in good health and CMV-seropositive.

J is TRBJ1-2 and V is TRBV18, with 8 bases identical to TRBD1. The ends lost 5 bases at V and 2 bases at J; junction bases unmatched: 4. Germline V CDR1 and CDR2: KGHSH, LQKENI. The CDR3 spans 14 residues. The CDR3 spells CASSSDRANYGYTF. DNA of the CDR3: TGTGCCAGCTCATCGGACAGGGCGAACTATGGCTACACCTTC.

The genes are TRBV7-8 and TRBJ2-1, with D possibly TRBD2 on 7 matching bases. The V gene lost 0 bases and the J gene lost 1 base, with 10 bases spanning the gap. CDR3 length equals 16 residues. Germline CDR1 reads SGHVS; CDR2 reads FQNEAQ. The CDR3 nucleotides read TGTGCCAGCAGCTTAGCGGGAGGGGGGTCCTACAATGAGCAGTTCTTC. This codes for CASSLAGGGSYNEQFF.

The chain recombines TRBV9 with TRBJ2-3; 10 nucleotides match TRBD1. The CDR3 is 16 amino acids. CDR1 and CDR2 from the germline V gene are SGDLS and YYNGEE. V lost 4 bases and J lost 5; bases outside the gene matches: 10. The CDR3 here is CASSSRQGALVDTQYF. The CDR3 DNA follows: TGTGCCAGCAGCTCCAGACAGGGGGCGCTTGTAGATACGCAGTATTTT.

The chain is built from TRBV10-3 and TRBJ1-4, with D possibly matching TRBD1 (5 bases). Trimming cost V 7 bases and J 8 bases, with 17 bases left between them. Per germline, CDR1 ENHRY and CDR2 SYGVKD. The CDR3 is 14 residues long. Here the CDR3 DNA reads TGTGCCATCAATGATCCAGGGTTAAACGAAAAACTGTTTTTT. Translating gives CAINDPGLNEKLFF.

DNA of the CDR3: TGTGCCAGCAGTTTAGGCCTCCCAGGGGCACCGAACACTGAAGCTTTCTTT. Translating it yields CASSLGLPGAPNTEAFF. The chain employs TRBV27 and TRBJ1-1, with a tentative D call TRBD1 (6 bases). CDR1 MNHEY and CDR2 SMNVEV come from the germline V gene (reference sequence). The CDR3 loop spans 17 amino acids. V was pared by 2 bases and J by 1 base, with 17 bases between.

The chain joins TRBV18 to TRBJ2-7; possible D gene TRBD1, 6 bases. This CDR3 has 14 residues. Germline assignment: CDR1 KGHSH and CDR2 LQKENI. Between the trimmed V and J ends, which lost 2 bases and 2 bases, there was a span of 10 bases. CDR3 bases: TGTGCCAGCTCACCAGAAGGGGGTCCCTACGAGCAGTACTTC. This codes for CASSPEGGPYEQYF.

V and J are TRBV11-2 and TRBJ2-1; TRBD2 matches 8 bases. J lost 7 bases, V lost 2 bases, and 16 bases had no gene match. Germline CDR1 reads SGHAT; CDR2 reads FQNNGV. This CDR3 region has 18 residues. The CDR3 protein is CASSLLAGGRSLRNEQFF. The DNA of the CDR3 is TGTGCCAGCAGCTTACTTGCGGGAGGACGTTCCTTGAGAAATGAGCAGTTCTTC.

This clone was seen only once. The rearrangement joins TRBV4-1 to TRBJ2-3, with 7 positions matching TRBD2. With V trimmed by 5 bases and J by 1 base, 21 bases remained unmatched. The CDR3 extends over 20 amino acids. In germline, CDR1 is MGHRA, CDR2 YSYEKL. The CDR3 nucleotides read TGCGCCAGCAGCTCTCTGACTAGCTGGCTGCGGGCCGGGGGCACAGATACGCAGTATTTT. Residues: CASSSLTSWLRAGGTDTQYF.

The V gene is TRBV9, the J gene TRBJ2-3, with D possibly being TRBD2 (6 bases). This CDR3 spans 15 amino acids. Trimming pared 6 bases from V and 0 bases from J, leaving 14 bases between. CDR1 SGDLS and CDR2 YYNGEE come from the germline V gene. CDR3 protein: CASTLEGLSTDTQYF. The CDR3 nucleotides read TGTGCCAGCACCCTGGAGGGCCTAAGCACAGATACGCAGTATTTT.

This clone was detected once. The chain couples TRBV12-5 to TRBJ2-7; perhaps TRBD1 as D (5 bases). The V end was cut by 7 bases, the J end by 0 bases, with 13 bases between. This CDR3 has 14 residues. Germline-derived CDR1 and CDR2 are LGHNT and FRNRAP. CDR3 amino acids: CASVLGHRSYEQYF. The CDR3 DNA is TGTGCTAGTGTCCTCGGACACCGCTCCTACGAGCAGTACTTC.

This clone was seen a few times. V gene TRBV6-5 combines with J gene TRBJ1-2; D is unresolved. Trimming took 6 bases from V and 4 from J, leaving 18 bases between them. CDR3 size: 15 residues. Germline V gene sequence: CDR1 MNHEY, CDR2 SVGAGI. CDR3 nucleotides: TGTGCCAGCAGCCCCGCAATGTGGGCTTTCTATGGCTACACCTTC. Residues: CASSPAMWAFYGYTF.

This rearrangement joins TRBV11-3 to TRBJ1-2; D gene uncertain. This CDR3 comprises 14 residues. Germline CDR1 reads SGHNT; CDR2 reads YENEEA. Trimming pared 0 bases from V and 4 bases from J, leaving 9 bases between. The CDR3 loop reads CASSLDGQTYGYTF. CDR3 coding DNA: TGTGCCAGCAGCTTAGATGGCCAAACCTATGGCTACACCTTC.

The chain joins TRBV9 to TRBJ2-7; 7 bases map to TRBD2. The CDR3 sequence is 14 residues long. Trimming removed 2 bases from V and 3 bases from J; junction bases left unmatched: 5. Germline loops: CDR1 SGDLS, CDR2 YYNGEE. The CDR3 nucleotides are TGTGCCAGCAGCGTGGAGCGGGACCGCTACGAGCAGTACTTC. Its translation: CASSVERDRYEQYF.

The V and J genes are TRBV30 and TRBJ2-7; weak D call: TRBD1 (6 bases). Deletions cut 7 bases from V and 0 bases from J, with 10 bases between. Per germline, CDR1 GTSNPN and CDR2 SVGIG (reference sequence). The CDR3 totals 12 residues. CDR3 DNA: TGTGCCTCCCGGGACAACTCCTACGAGCAGTACTTC. Protein sequence: CASRDNSYEQYF.

CDR3 sequence: CASSAIRTDRSYNEQFF. In DNA form, the CDR3 reads TGTGCCAGCAGCGCCATAAGGACAGATCGGTCCTACAATGAGCAGTTCTTC. This chain connects TRBV28 to TRBJ2-1, with D possibly matching TRBD1 (6 bases). The CDR3 has 17 amino acids. Trimming took 6 bases from V and 1 from J, leaving 19 bases between them. Germline loops: CDR1 MDHEN, CDR2 SYDVKM.

V usage is TRBV2 and J usage is TRBJ1-1, with D tentatively TRBD1 (6 bases). The CDR3 loop spans 15 amino acids. From germline, CDR1 is SNHLY and CDR2 FYNNEI. V was shortened by 5 bases and J by 5 bases, with 18 bases between the two germline ends. CDR3 bases: TGTGCCAGCAGTCTACCGACAGGCTTGGGGACTGAAGCTTTCTTT. Translated, it gives CASSLPTGLGTEAFF.

The rearrangement uses TRBV7-9 and TRBJ2-1, with TRBD2 identical over 9 bases. The CDR3 has 15 amino acids. Germline lookup yields CDR1 SEHNR and CDR2 FQNEAQ (reference sequence). J was trimmed by 6 bases and V by 3 bases; bases with no gene match: 6. DNA for the CDR3: TGTGCCAGCAGCTTGACTAGCGGAGGCCCCAATGAGCAGTTCTTC. Its translation: CASSLTSGGPNEQFF.

The V call is TRBV11-3, the J call TRBJ1-2; D not certain. The germline gives CDR1 SGHNT, CDR2 YENEEA. Trimming took off 5 bases at V and 4 bases at J, with 11 bases between the two ends. This CDR3 is 13 amino acids long. This chain's CDR3 is CASSLGGLYGYTF. The DNA of the CDR3 is TGTGCCAGCAGCCTCGGAGGGCTCTATGGCTACACCTTC.

This clone was found a few times. The chain is built from TRBV5-4 and TRBJ1-1; D is possibly TRBD1 (6 bases). Trimming left V 3 bases short and J 4 bases short, with 10 bases between. From germline, CDR1 is SGHNT and CDR2 YYREEE (reference sequence). There are 13 residues in the CDR3. CDR3 sequence: CASSSQGSTEAFF. The CDR3, as DNA: TGTGCCAGCAGCTCACAGGGCTCCACTGAAGCTTTCTTT.

The chain combines TRBV6-5 with TRBJ1-2; the D gene is possibly TRBD1 (5 bases). The V end was cut by 0 bases, the J end by 4 bases, with 12 bases between. Germline V gene sequence: CDR1 MNHEY, CDR2 SVGAGI. This CDR3 is 15 amino acids long. This CDR3 is CASSYSGQGTYGYTF. CDR3 in DNA: TGTGCCAGCAGTTACTCGGGTCAGGGAACCTATGGCTACACCTTC.

The V call is TRBV5-1, the J call TRBJ2-5; D is ambiguous. This CDR3 is built from 15 residues. Trimming shortened V by 1 base and J by 1 base, and 11 bases separated the two germline ends. In germline, CDR1 is SGHRS, CDR2 YFSETQ. CDR3 nucleotides: TGCGCCAGCAGCTTGAGTCAGGCTCGCCAAGAGACCCAGTACTTC. This sequence encodes CASSLSQARQETQYF. Looking up the rest from reference TRBV5-1 and TRBJ2-5 gives the full variable domain: KAGVTQTPRYLIKTRGQQVTLSCSPISGHRSVSWYQQTPGQGLQFLFEYFSETQRNKGNFPGRFSGRQFSNSRSEMNVSTLELGDSALYLCASSLSQARQETQYFGPGTRLLVL.

The chain joins TRBV5-6 to TRBJ2-6; possible D gene TRBD2, 7 bases. Germline values: CDR1 SGHDT, CDR2 YYEEEE. The CDR3 has 18 amino acids. V lost 4 bases to trimming and J lost 0 bases, with 17 bases between them. The CDR3 DNA follows: TGTGCCAGCAGCCGGGTCGGGGGGCCCATCTCTGGGGCCAACGTCCTGACTTTC. It translates to CASSRVGGPISGANVLTF.

The chain has TRBV4-2 and TRBJ1-1; TRBD1 matches 8 bases. The CDR3 runs to 14 residues. The junction had 3 bases not matched to a gene; V was cut back by 1 base and J by 5 bases. The germline V gene has CDR1 LGHNA and CDR2 YNFKEQ. This chain's CDR3 is CASSQVRGRTEAFF. The CDR3 nucleotides are TGTGCCAGCAGCCAAGTCAGGGGGCGGACTGAAGCTTTCTTT.

This chain links TRBV5-1 with TRBJ1-2; possibly TRBD1 for D (5 bases). The CDR3 totals 16 residues. The germline V gene encodes CDR1 SGHRS and CDR2 YFSETQ. Trimming pared 0 bases from V and 6 bases from J, leaving 18 bases between. This chain's CDR3 is CASSLVQRLDRDGYTF. For the CDR3, the DNA is TGCGCCAGCAGCTTGGTACAACGCCTAGACAGAGATGGCTACACCTTC.

The gene calls are TRBV2 and TRBJ2-3; 10 bases match TRBD2. The CDR3 has 16 amino acids. CDR1 is SNHLY, CDR2 FYNNEI, per germline. V was clipped by 3 bases and J by 4 bases; unmatched bases: 7. The CDR3 sequence: CASSDASGSGSDTQYF. The CDR3 DNA sequence: TGTGCCAGCAGTGACGCTAGCGGGAGTGGGTCAGATACGCAGTATTTT.

The chain has TRBV19 and TRBJ2-1, with a possible D match to TRBD2 (6 bases). The CDR3 covers 14 residues. Germline-derived CDR1 and CDR2 are LNHDA and SQIVND (reference sequence). V gave up 3 bases and J gave up 2 bases, with 8 bases separating them. The CDR3 region has the DNA TGTGCCAGTAGTATTCGGGAGCCCTACAATGAGCAGTTCTTC. It specifies CASSIREPYNEQFF.

The chain couples TRBV6-1 to TRBJ1-2, with D possibly matching TRBD1 (6 bases). The V gene lost 6 bases and the J gene lost 8 bases, with 13 bases spanning the gap. This CDR3 contains 12 residues. CDR1 MNHNS and CDR2 SASEGT come from the germline V gene. The CDR3 sequence is CASSLSGDGYTF. The CDR3 DNA is TGTGCCAGCAGCTTATCAGGGGACGGCTACACCTTC.

This clone was seen a handful of times. The CDR3 DNA sequence: TGCAGCGTTGGGGAGGACCTCGATACTGGCGGGGAGCTGTTTTTT. Its protein is CSVGEDLDTGGELFF. V is TRBV29-1 and J is TRBJ2-2, with D perhaps TRBD2 (6 bases). Trimming removed 4 bases from V and 7 bases from J, with 19 bases in between. This CDR3 comprises 15 residues. Germline V gene lookup returns CDR1 SQVTM and CDR2 ANQGSEA.

This clone has only a few counts. This chain joins TRBV19 and TRBJ1-4; D ambiguous. The CDR3 loop spans 14 amino acids. Germline lookup yields CDR1 LNHDA and CDR2 SQIVND (reference sequence). V was pared by 1 base and J by 6 bases, with 9 bases between. The CDR3 is CASSIGTSDEKLFF. CDR3 bases: TGTGCCAGTAGTATAGGGACTTCTGATGAAAAACTGTTTTTT.

The chain couples TRBV28 to TRBJ1-2; 7 bases are shared with TRBD1. The CDR3 spans 14 residues. V gave up 2 bases and J gave up 5 bases; unmatched junction bases: 5. Germline CDR1 MDHEN, CDR2 SYDVKM. CDR3 coding DNA: TGTGCCAGCAGTTTACAAGGGGGCGGGTATGGCTACACCTTC. Translation: CASSLQGGGYGYTF.

This chain joins TRBV6-1 and TRBJ1-2, with unresolved D. The ends were cut back, 2 bases at V and 8 bases at J, with 12 bases in the middle. Germline values: CDR1 MNHNS, CDR2 SASEGT. CDR3 length: 13 amino acids. The CDR3 is CASSESGVGGYTF. The CDR3, as DNA: TGTGCCAGCAGTGAAAGTGGCGTCGGGGGCTACACCTTC.

The chain has TRBV28 and TRBJ1-1; 8 positions agree with TRBD1. Per the germline V gene, CDR1 is MDHEN and CDR2 is SYDVKM. The CDR3 has 17 amino acids. The junction had 10 bases not matched to a gene; V was cut back by 3 bases and J by 1 base. This CDR3 reads CASSFSTGGAPNTEAFF. The CDR3 coding sequence is TGTGCCAGCAGTTTCTCCACAGGGGGAGCCCCGAACACTGAAGCTTTCTTT.